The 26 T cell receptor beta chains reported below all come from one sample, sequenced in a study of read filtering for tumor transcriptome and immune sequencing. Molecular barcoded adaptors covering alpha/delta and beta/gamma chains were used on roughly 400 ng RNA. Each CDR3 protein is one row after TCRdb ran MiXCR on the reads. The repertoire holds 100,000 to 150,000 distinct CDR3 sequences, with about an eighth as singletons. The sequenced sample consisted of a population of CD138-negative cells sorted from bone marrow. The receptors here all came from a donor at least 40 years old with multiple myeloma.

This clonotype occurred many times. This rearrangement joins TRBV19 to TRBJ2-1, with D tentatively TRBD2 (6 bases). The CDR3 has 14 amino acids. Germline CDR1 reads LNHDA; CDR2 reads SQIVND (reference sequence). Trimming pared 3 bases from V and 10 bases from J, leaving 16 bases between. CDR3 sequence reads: CASSIGARAGEQFF. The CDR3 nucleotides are TGTGCCAGTAGTATCGGGGCCAGGGCGGGGGAGCAGTTCTTC.

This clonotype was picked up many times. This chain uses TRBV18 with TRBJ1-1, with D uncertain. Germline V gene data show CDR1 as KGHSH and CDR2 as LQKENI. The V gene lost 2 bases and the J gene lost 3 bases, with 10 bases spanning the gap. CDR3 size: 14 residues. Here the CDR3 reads CASSPSGEHTEAFF. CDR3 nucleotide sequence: TGTGCCAGCTCACCATCCGGGGAACACACTGAAGCTTTCTTT.

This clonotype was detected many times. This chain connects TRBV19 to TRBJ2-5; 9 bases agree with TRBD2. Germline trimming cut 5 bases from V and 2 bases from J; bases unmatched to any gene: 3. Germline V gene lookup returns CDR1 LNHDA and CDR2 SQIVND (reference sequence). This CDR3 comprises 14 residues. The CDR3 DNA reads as TGTGCCAGTAGTGCCAGCGGGAGGCAAGAGACCCAGTACTTC. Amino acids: CASSASGRQETQYF.

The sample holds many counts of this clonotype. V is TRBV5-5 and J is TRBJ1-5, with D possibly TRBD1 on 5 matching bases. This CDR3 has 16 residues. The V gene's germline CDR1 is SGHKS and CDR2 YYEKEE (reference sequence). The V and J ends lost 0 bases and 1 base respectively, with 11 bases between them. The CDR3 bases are TGTGCCAGCAGCTTGGCTTTGGGGGGAAGCAATCAGCCCCAGCATTTT. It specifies CASSLALGGSNQPQHF. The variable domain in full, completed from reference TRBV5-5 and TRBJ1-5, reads DAGVTQSPTHLIKTRGQQVTLRCSPISGHKSVSWYQQVLGQGPQFIFQYYEKEERGRGNFPDRFSARQFPNYSSELNVNALLLGDSALYLCASSLALGGSNQPQHFGDGTRLSIL.

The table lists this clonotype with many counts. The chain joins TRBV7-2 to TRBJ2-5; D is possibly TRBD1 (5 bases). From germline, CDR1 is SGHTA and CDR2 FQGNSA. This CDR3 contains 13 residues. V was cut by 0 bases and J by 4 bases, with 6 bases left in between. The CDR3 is CASSLAGVETQYF. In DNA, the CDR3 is TGTGCCAGCAGCTTAGCAGGGGTAGAGACCCAGTACTTC. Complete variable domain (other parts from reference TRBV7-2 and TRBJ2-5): GAGVSQSPSNKVTEKGKDVELRCDPISGHTALYWYRQSLGQGLEFLIYFQGNSAPDKSGLPSDRFSAERTGGSVSTLTIQRTQQEDSAVYLCASSLAGVETQYFGPGTRLLVL.

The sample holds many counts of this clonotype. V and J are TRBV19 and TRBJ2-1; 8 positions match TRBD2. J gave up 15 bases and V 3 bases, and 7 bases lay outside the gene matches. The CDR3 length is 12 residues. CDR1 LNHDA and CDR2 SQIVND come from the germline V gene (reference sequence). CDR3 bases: TGTGCCAGTAGTATGACCCGGGAGGGCCCGTTCTTC. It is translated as CASSMTREGPFF. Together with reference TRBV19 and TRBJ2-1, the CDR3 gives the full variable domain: DGGITQSPKYLFRKEGQNVTLSCEQNLNHDAMYWYRQDPGQGLRLIYYSQIVNDFQKGDIAEGYSVSREKKESFPLTVTSAQKNPTAFYLCASSMTREGPFFGPGTRLTVL.

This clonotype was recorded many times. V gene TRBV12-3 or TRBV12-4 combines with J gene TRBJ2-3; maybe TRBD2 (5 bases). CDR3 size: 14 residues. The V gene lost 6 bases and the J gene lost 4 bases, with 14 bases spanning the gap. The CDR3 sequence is CASRLEVGPDTQYF. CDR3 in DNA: TGTGCCAGCAGGTTGGAGGTGGGTCCAGATACGCAGTATTTT.

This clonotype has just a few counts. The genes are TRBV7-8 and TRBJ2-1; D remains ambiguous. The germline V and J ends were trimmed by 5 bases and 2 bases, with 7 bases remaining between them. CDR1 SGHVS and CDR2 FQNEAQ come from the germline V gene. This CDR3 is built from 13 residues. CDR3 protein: CASSTGPYNEQFF. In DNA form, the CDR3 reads TGTGCCAGCAGCACCGGGCCCTACAATGAGCAGTTCTTC.

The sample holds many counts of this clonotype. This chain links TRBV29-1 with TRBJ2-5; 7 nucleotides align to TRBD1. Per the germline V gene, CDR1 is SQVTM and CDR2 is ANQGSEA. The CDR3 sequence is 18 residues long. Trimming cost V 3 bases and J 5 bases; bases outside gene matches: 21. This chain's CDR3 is CSVDRPADVTGMAETQYF. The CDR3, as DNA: TGCAGCGTTGACCGACCTGCCGACGTGACAGGGATGGCGGAGACCCAGTACTTC.

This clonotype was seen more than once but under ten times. The CDR3 sequence is CASSAGLAGEEQFF. The DNA of the CDR3 is TGTGCCAGCAGCGCCGGACTAGCGGGAGAGGAGCAGTTCTTC. The chain joins TRBV7-9 to TRBJ2-1, with 13 nucleotides matching TRBD2. This CDR3 region has 14 residues. Germline V gene sequence: CDR1 SEHNR, CDR2 FQNEAQ (reference sequence). V shed 5 bases and J 10 bases; nucleotides not matched to a gene: 5.

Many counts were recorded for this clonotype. CDR3 sequence (DNA): TGTGCCAGCAGTCCCGGGGCCCCCCAAGAGACCCAGTACTTC. Translated, it gives CASSPGAPQETQYF. The chain carries TRBV28 and TRBJ2-5, with D perhaps TRBD1 or TRBD2 (5 bases each). The ends were cut back, 5 bases at V and 1 base at J, with 11 bases in the middle. The CDR3 totals 14 residues. The germline CDR1 and CDR2 sequences are MDHEN and SYDVKM. The whole variable domain, filled in from reference TRBV28 and TRBJ2-5, reads DVKVTQSSRYLVKRTGEKVFLECVQDMDHENMFWYRQDPGLGLRLIYFSYDVKMKEKGDIPEGYSVSREKKERFSLILESASTNQTSMYLCASSPGAPQETQYFGPGTRLLVL.

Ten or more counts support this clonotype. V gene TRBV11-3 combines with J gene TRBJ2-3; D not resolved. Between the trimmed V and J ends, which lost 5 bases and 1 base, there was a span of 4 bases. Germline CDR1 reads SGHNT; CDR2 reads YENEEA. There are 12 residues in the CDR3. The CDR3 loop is CASSVRTDTQYF. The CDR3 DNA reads TGTGCCAGCAGCGTCCGCACAGATACGCAGTATTTT. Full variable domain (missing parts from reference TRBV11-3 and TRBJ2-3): EAGVVQSPRYKIIEKKQPVAFWCNPISGHNTLYWYLQNLGQGPELLIRYENEEAVDDSQLPKDRFSAERLKGVDSTLKIQPAELGDSAVYLCASSVRTDTQYFGPGTRLTVL.

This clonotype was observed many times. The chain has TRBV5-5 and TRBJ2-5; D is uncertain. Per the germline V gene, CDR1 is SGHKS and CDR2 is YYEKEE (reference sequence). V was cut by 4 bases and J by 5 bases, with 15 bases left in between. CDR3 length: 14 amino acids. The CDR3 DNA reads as TGTGCCAGCAGCACCTCATTATTAAGGGAGACCCAGTACTTC. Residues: CASSTSLLRETQYF.

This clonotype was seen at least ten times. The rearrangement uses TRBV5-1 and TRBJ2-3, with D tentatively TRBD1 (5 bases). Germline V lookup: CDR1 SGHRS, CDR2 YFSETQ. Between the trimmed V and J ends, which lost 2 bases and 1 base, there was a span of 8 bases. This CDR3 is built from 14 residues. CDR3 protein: CASSFRARTDTQYF. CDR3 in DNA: TGCGCCAGCAGCTTCAGGGCGCGCACAGATACGCAGTATTTT.

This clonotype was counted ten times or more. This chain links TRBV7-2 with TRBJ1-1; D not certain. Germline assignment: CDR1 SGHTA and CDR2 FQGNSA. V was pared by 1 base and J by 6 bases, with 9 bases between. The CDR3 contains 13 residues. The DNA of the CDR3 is TGTGCCAGCAGCTTAGGGCCGATGCCTGAAGCTTTCTTT. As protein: CASSLGPMPEAFF.

The CDR3 coding sequence is TGTGCCAGCAGCGTAGATAGCGGGGGTCAAGAGACCCAGTACTTC. This gives the protein CASSVDSGGQETQYF. The chain has TRBV9 and TRBJ2-5; 9 nucleotides align to TRBD2. The CDR3 is 15 residues long. Unmatched junction bases numbered 2, after V lost 0 bases and J lost 2 bases. Germline lookup yields CDR1 SGDLS and CDR2 YYNGEE.

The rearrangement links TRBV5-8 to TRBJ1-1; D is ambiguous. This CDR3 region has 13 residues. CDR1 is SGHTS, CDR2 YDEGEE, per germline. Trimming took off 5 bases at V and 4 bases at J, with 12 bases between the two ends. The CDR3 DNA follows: TGTGCCAGCAGGCCGCTCGGCGCCACTGAAGCTTTCTTT. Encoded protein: CASRPLGATEAFF.

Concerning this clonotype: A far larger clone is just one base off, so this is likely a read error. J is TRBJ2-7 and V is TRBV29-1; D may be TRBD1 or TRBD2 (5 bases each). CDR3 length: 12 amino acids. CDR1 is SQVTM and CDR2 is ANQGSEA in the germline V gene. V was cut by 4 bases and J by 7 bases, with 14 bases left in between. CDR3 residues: CSVGGNDNEQYF. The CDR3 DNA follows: TGCAGCGTTGGGGGGAATGACAATGAGCAGTACTTC.

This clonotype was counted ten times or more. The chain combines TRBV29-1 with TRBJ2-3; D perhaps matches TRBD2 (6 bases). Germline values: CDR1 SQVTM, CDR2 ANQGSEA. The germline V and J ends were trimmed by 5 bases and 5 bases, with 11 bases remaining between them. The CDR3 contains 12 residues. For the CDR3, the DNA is TGCAGCGTTTGGTCCGGGGGAGATACGCAGTATTTT. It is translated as CSVWSGGDTQYF.

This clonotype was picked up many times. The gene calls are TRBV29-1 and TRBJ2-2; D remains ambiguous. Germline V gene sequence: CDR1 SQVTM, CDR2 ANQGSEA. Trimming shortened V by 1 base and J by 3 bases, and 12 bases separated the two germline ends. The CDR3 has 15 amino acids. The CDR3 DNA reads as TGCAGCGTTGAAGGGCCCACCCCGGACACCGGGGAGCTGTTTTTT. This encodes CSVEGPTPDTGELFF.

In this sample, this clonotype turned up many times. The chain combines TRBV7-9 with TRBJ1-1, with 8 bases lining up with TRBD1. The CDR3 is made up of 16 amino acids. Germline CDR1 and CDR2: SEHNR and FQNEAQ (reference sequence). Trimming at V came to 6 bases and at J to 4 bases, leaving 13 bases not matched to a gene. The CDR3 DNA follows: TGTGCCAGCAGACCCGCAACAGGGGGGGGCGGCACTGAAGCTTTCTTT. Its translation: CASRPATGGGGTEAFF.

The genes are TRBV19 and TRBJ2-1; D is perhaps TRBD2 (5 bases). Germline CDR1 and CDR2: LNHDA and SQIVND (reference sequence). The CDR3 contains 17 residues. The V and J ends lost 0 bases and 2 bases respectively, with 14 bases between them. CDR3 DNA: TGTGCCAGTAGTATAGATGGGGTTCCTAGCCCCTACAATGAGCAGTTCTTC. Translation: CASSIDGVPSPYNEQFF.

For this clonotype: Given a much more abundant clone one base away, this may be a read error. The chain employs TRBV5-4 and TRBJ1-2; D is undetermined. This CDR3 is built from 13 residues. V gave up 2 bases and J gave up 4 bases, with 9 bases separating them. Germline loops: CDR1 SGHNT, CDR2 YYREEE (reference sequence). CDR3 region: CASSFETTYGYTF. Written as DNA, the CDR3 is TGTGCCAGCAGCTTCGAGACGACCTATGGCTACACCTTC. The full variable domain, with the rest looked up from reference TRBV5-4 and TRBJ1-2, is ETGVTQSPTHLIKTRGQQVTLRCSSQSGHNTVSWYQQALGQGPQFIFQYYREEENGRGNFPPRFSGLQFPNYSSELNVNALELDDSALYLCASSFETTYGYTFGSGTRLTVV.

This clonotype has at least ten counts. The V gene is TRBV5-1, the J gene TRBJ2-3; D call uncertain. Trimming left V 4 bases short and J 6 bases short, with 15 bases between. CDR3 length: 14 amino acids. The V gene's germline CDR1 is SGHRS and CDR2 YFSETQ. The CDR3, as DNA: TGCGCCAGCAGCCGGAGCGCGAGTTCGGATACGCAGTATTTT. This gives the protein CASSRSASSDTQYF.

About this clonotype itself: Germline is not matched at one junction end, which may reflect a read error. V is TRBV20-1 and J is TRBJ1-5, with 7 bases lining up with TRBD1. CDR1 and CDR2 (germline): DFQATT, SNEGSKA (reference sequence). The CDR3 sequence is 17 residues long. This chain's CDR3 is CSARGPGQSLGNQSQHF. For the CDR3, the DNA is TGCAGTGCTAGAGGCCCGGGACAGTCCCTCGGCAATCAGTCCCAGCATTTT.

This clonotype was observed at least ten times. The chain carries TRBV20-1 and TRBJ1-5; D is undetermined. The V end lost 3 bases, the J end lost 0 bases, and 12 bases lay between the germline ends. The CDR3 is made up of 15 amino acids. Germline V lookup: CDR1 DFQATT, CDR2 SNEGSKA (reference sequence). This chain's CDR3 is CSASRLTLSNQPQHF. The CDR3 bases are TGCAGTGCTAGCCGATTGACCCTTAGCAATCAGCCCCAGCATTTT.